A selection of T cell receptor beta chains follows, all from one sample in a study of T cells in Graves' hyperthyroidism and ophthalmopathy. TCRdb analysed the multiplex PCR reads with MiXCR anew, one entry per CDR3 protein. The data show roughly 510,000 distinct CDR3 sequences, with about a fifth seen just once and about a quarter held by the top ten. Sequenced input: blood. The receptors derive from a man aged 18 to 29 with Graves' hyperthyroidism. Each CDR3 is given without its conserved first and last residue.

CDR3 | V | length
ASSQDPSYSGANVLT | TRBV4-1 | 15
ASSSSDSPTGELF | TRBV6-5 | 13
ASSHGTAFYGYT | TRBV3-1 | 12
ASSLRTGYIYGELF | TRBV12-3/TRBV12-4 | 14
AGRGAGTEAF | TRBV28 | 10
ASSLQATTYEQY | TRBV28 | 12
SARQGERPQH | TRBV20-1 | 10
ASSQVFFEQY | TRBV12-3/TRBV12-4 | 10
ASSQDGGVRSSMYGYT | TRBV4-1 | 16
ASSPGQGIRGVAF | TRBV6-1 | 13
ASSSQPTGLNTEAF | TRBV6-5 | 14
ASRPSGGKNIQY | TRBV12-3/TRBV12-4 | 12
ASSQGDPGEQY | TRBV4-2 | 11
ASSLELAGTQETQY | TRBV5-1 | 14
ATARVYSNQPQH | TRBV15 | 12
ASSFRDYTDTQY | TRBV11-2 | 12
ASRTVVQETQY | TRBV7-9 | 11
ASSRGQGHGYT | TRBV5-1 | 11
ASIGGQGETQY | TRBV5-1 | 11
ASNEWLRTGELF | TRBV19 | 12
ASSQAGANTGELF | TRBV10-2 | 13
ASSPGHSAGELF | TRBV12-3/TRBV12-4 | 12
ASSSPGQGIDEQY | TRBV7-6 | 13
ASSLNRGYT | TRBV28 | 9
ASSYSFGLRNTEAF | TRBV6-5 | 14
ASSPGQPGLYEQY | TRBV18 | 13
ASSEDSYGYT | TRBV6-2/TRBV6-3 | 10